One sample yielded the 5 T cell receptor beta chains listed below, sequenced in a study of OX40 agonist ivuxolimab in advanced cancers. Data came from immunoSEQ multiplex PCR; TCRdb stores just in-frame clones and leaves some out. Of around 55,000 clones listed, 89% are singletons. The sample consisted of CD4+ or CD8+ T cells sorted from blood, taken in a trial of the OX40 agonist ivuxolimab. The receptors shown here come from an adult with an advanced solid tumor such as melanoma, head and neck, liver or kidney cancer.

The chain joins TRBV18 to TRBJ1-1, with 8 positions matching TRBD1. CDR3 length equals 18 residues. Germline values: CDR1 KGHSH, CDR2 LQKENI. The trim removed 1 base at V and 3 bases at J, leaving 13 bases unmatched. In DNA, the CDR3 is TGTGCCAGCTCACCACTCCTCCGACAGGGGCGGGAGGACACTGAAGCTTTCTTT. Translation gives CASSPLLRQGREDTEAFF.

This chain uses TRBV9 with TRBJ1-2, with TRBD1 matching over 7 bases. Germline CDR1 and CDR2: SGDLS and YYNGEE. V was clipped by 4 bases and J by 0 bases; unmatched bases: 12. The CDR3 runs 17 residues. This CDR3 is CASSPREGALANYGYTF. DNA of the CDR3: TGTGCCAGCAGCCCCCGGGAGGGGGCCTTAGCTAACTATGGCTACACCTTC.

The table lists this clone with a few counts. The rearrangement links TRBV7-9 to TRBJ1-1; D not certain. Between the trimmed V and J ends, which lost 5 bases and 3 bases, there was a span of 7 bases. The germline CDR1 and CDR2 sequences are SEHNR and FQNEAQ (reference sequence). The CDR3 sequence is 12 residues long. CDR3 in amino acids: CASSVTDTEAFF. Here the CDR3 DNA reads TGTGCCAGCAGCGTGACTGACACTGAAGCTTTCTTT.

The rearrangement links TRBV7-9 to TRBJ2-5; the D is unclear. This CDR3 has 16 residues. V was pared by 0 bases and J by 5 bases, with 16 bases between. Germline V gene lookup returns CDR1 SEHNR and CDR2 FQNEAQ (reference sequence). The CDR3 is CASSLAKTLLGETQYF. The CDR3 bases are TGTGCCAGCAGCTTAGCTAAGACACTTCTAGGGGAGACCCAGTACTTC. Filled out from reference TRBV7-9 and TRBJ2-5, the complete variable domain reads DTGVSQNPRHKITKRGQNVTFRCDPISEHNRLYWYRQTLGQGPEFLTYFQNEAQLEKSRLLSDRFSAERPKGSFSTLEIQRTEQGDSAMYLCASSLAKTLLGETQYFGPGTRLLVL.

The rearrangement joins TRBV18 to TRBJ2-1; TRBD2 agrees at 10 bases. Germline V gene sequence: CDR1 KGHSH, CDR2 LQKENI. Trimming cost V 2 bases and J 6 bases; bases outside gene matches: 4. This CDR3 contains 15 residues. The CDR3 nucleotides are TGTGCCAGCTCACCAATCGCTAGCGGGAGCAATGAGCAGTTCTTC. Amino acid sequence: CASSPIASGSNEQFF.